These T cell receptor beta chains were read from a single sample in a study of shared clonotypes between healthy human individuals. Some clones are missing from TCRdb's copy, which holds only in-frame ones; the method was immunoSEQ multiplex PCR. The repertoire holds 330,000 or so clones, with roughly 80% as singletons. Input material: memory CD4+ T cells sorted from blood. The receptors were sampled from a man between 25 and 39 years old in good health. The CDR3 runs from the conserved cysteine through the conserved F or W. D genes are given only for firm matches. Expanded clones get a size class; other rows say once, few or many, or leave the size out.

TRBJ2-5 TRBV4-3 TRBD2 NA CASSRGLAGGVETQYF TGCGCCAGCAGCCGAGGACTAGCGGGAGGAGTAGAGACCCAGTACTTC
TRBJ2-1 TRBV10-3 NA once CAISSGSLSTHNEQFF TGTGCCATCAGTAGCGGTTCTCTCTCCACCCACAATGAGCAGTTCTTC
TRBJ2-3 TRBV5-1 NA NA CASSLGADTQYF TGCGCCAGCAGCTTAGGAGCAGATACGCAGTATTTT
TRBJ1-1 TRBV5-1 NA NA CASSRNDGGTEAFF TGCGCCAGCAGCCGGAACGACGGAGGGACTGAAGCTTTCTTT
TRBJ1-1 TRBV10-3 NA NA CATRQLNTEAFF TGTGCCACACGACAGTTGAACACTGAAGCTTTCTTT
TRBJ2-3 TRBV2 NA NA CASTPGHSTDTQYF TGTGCCAGCACCCCGGGACACAGCACAGATACGCAGTATTTT
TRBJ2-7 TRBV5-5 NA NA CASSLQGAYEQYF TGTGCCAGCAGCCTACAGGGTGCCTACGAGCAGTACTTC
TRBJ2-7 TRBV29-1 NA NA CSVAVGGLYEQYF TGCAGCGTTGCTGTCGGGGGTCTCTACGAGCAGTACTTC
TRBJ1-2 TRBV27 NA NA CASSFRTGNYGYTF TGTGCCAGCAGTTTCAGGACGGGGAACTATGGCTACACCTTC
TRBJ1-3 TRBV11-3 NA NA CASSAWRAISGNTIYF TGTGCCAGCAGCGCCTGGCGGGCGATCTCTGGAAACACCATATATTTT
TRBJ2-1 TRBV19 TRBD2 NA CASSTVAGKQFF TGTGCCAGTAGTACCGTAGCGGGGAAGCAGTTCTTC
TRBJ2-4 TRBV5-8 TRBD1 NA CASSVDRGRRAKNIQYF TGTGCCAGCAGCGTGGACAGGGGGCGCCGTGCCAAAAACATTCAGTACTTC
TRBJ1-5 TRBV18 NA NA CASSMGGGNQPQHF TGTGCCAGCTCGATGGGAGGTGGCAATCAGCCCCAGCATTTT
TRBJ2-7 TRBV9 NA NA CASSRRQAGGEQYF TGTGCCAGCAGCCGAAGACAGGCGGGTGGCGAGCAGTACTTC
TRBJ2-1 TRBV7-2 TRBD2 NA CASSLARDSGRAGEQFF TGTGCCAGCAGCTTAGCCCGGGATAGCGGGAGGGCCGGTGAGCAGTTCTTC
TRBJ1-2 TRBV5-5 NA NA CASSVTDRPINYGYTF TGTGCCAGCAGCGTGACGGACAGACCAATTAACTATGGCTACACCTTC
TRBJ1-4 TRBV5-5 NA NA CASSAPDQGINEKLFF TGTGCCAGCAGCGCGCCCGATCAGGGCATTAATGAAAAACTGTTTTTT
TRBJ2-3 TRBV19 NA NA CASVAPSTDTQYF TGTGCCAGTGTAGCCCCCAGTACAGATACGCAGTATTTT
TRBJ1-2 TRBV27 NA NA CASSTRSQGIANYGYTF TGTGCCAGCAGTACCCGGTCCCAGGGTATCGCTAACTATGGCTACACCTTC
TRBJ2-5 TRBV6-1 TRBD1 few CASSEATGNQETQYF TGTGCCAGCAGTGAAGCGACAGGGAACCAAGAGACCCAGTACTTC
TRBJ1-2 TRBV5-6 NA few CASSEGLAYGYTF TGTGCCAGCAGCGAAGGACTTGCCTATGGCTACACCTTC
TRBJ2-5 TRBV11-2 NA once CASSLSGGVGETQYF TGTGCCAGCAGCTTATCAGGCGGTGTAGGAGAGACCCAGTACTTC
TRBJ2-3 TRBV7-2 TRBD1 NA CASSFSGTGTDTQYF TGTGCCAGCAGCTTCTCCGGGACAGGGACAGATACGCAGTATTTT
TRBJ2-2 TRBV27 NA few CASSLYPPRTGELFF TGTGCCAGCAGTCTATACCCGCCTCGGACCGGGGAGCTGTTTTTT
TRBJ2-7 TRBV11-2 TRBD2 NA CASSGGLAGGISYEQYF TGTGCCAGCAGCGGCGGACTAGCGGGAGGGATCTCCTACGAGCAGTACTTC
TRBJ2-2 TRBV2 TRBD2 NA CASTYGLAANTGELFF TGTGCCAGCACCTACGGGCTAGCGGCGAACACCGGGGAGCTGTTTTTT
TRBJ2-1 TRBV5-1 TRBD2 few CASSLAVAGVYNEQFF TGCGCCAGCAGCTTGGCCGTAGCGGGAGTCTACAATGAGCAGTTCTTC
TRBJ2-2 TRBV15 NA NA CATSRGFPPMLDTGELFF TGTGCCACCAGCAGGGGCTTCCCCCCGATGCTCGACACCGGGGAGCTGTTTTTT
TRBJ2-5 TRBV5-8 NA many CASSLGTTGRETQYF TGTGCCAGCAGCTTGGGGACCACGGGGCGAGAGACCCAGTACTTC
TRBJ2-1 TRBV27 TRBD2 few CASSPLSSGRAYNEQFF TGTGCCAGCAGTCCTCTTTCTAGCGGGAGAGCCTACAATGAGCAGTTCTTC
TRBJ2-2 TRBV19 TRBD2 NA CASTLGGLAGGTGELFF TGTGCCAGTACCCTAGGGGGGCTAGCGGGAGGTACCGGGGAGCTGTTTTTT